This T cell receptor (beta chain) was profiled in a study of T cell changes during pregnancy in multiple sclerosis. Germline V gene sequence: CDR1 MDHEN, CDR2 SYDVKM. There are 15 residues in the CDR3. Trimming cost V 3 bases and J 0 bases, with 10 bases left between them. The assay was immunoSEQ multiplex PCR, and TCRdb's table has in-frame clones only and misses some. The sample shows fewer than 65,000 clones, about 88% of them seen only once. The sample here was peripheral blood, taken in the first trimester of pregnancy. The chain links TRBV28 to TRBJ2-3; TRBD1 might be the D (5 bases). The sequence derives from a female donor in good health, enrolled as a control in a pregnancy study. CDR3 loop: CASSFLGLSTDTQYF. In DNA, the CDR3 is TGTGCCAGCAGTTTCCTGGGGCTAAGCACAGATACGCAGTATTTT.